What follows are 4 T cell receptor beta chains derived from one specimen sequenced in a study of technical replicates of blood from several donors. Produced via immunoSEQ multiplex PCR; TCRdb's table is partial and in-frame only. The table includes some 77,000 clones, 93% detected once. Sequencing input: T cells isolated from PBMCs. These receptors were taken from a human donor in good health.

Remarks on this clone: The identical CDR3 is also encoded by other nucleotide sequences in the sample. The chain links TRBV20-1 to TRBJ2-5; maybe TRBD1 (5 bases). V lost 3 bases to trimming and J lost 5 bases, with 7 bases between them. Germline V CDR1 and CDR2: DFQATT, SNEGSKA (reference sequence). CDR3 size: 11 residues. Here the CDR3 DNA reads TGCAGTGCTAGTAACAGGGAGACCCAGTACTTC. Amino acids: CSASNRETQYF.

The gene calls are TRBV19 and TRBJ1-1, with D tentatively TRBD1 (5 bases). The germline CDR1 and CDR2 sequences are LNHDA and SQIVND (reference sequence). The V and J ends lost 8 bases and 7 bases respectively, with 11 bases between them. CDR3 length: 11 residues. CDR3: CASEGVSEAFF. CDR3 sequence (DNA): TGTGCCAGTGAAGGGGTTAGTGAAGCTTTCTTT.

V is TRBV27 and J is TRBJ2-1, with D tentatively TRBD2 (5 bases). V dropped 5 bases and J dropped 0 bases, with 8 bases sitting between them. Germline CDR1 reads MNHEY; CDR2 reads SMNVEV (reference sequence). The CDR3 is 14 amino acids. The CDR3 is CASSLAGSYNEQFF. As DNA, the CDR3 is TGTGCCAGCAGTCTAGCAGGCTCCTACAATGAGCAGTTCTTC.

This chain links TRBV9 with TRBJ1-3, with 7 bases that match TRBD1. Germline trimming cut 3 bases from V and 3 bases from J; bases unmatched to any gene: 12. In germline, CDR1 is SGDLS, CDR2 YYNGEE. The CDR3 is 17 amino acids. CDR3 sequence reads: CASSAVPSGTVGNTIYF. CDR3 sequence (DNA): TGTGCCAGCAGCGCGGTCCCCTCGGGGACAGTTGGAAACACCATATATTTT. The full variable domain, with the rest looked up from reference TRBV9 and TRBJ1-3, is DSGVTQTPKHLITATGQRVTLRCSPRSGDLSVYWYQQSLDQGLQFLIQYYNGEERAKGNILERFSAQQFPDLHSELNLSSLELGDSALYFCASSAVPSGTVGNTIYFGEGSWLTVV.